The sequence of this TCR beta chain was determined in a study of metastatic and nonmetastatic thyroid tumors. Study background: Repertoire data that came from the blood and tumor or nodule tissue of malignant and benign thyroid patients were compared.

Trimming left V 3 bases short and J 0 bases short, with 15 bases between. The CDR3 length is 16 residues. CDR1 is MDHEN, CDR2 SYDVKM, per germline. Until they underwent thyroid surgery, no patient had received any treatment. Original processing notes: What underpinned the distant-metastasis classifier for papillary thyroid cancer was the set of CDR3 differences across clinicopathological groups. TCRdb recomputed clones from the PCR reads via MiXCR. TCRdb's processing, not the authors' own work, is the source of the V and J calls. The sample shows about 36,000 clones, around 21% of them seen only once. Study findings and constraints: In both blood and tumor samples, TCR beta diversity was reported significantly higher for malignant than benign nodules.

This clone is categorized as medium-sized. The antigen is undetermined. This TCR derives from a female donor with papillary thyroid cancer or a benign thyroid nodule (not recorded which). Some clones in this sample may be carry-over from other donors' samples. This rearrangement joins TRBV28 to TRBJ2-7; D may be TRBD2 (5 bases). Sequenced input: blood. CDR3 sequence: CASSFRRTGSSYEQYF. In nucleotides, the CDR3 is TGTGCCAGCAGTTTCCGGAGGACGGGAAGCTCCTACGAGCAGTACTTC. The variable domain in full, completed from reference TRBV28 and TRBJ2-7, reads DVKVTQSSRYLVKRTGEKVFLECVQDMDHENMFWYRQDPGLGLRLIYFSYDVKMKEKGDIPEGYSVSREKKERFSLILESASTNQTSMYLCASSFRRTGSSYEQYFGPGTRLTVT.